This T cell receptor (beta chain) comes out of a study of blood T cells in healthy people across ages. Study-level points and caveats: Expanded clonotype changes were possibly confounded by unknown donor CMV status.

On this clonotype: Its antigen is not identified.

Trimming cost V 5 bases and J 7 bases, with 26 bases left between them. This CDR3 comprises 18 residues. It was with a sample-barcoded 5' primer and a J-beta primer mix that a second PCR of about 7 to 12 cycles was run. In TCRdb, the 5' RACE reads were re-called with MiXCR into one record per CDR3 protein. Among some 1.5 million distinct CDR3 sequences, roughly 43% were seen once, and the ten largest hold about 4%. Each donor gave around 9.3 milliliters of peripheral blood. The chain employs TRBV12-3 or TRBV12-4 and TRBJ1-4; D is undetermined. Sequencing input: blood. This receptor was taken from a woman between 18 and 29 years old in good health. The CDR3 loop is CASSIFPPRRGLSEKLFF. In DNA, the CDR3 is TGTGCCAGCAGTATATTCCCCCCTCGGCGGGGTTTAAGTGAAAAACTGTTTTTT.